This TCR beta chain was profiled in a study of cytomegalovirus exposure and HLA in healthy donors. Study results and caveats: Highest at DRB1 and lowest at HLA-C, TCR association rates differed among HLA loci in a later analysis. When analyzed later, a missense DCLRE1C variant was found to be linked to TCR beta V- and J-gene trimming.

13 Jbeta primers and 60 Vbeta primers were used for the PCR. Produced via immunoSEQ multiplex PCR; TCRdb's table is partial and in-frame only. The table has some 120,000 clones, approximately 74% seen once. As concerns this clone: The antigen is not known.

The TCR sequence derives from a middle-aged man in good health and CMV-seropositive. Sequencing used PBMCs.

The CDR3 spells CASSESGAQETQYF. The CDR3 bases are TGCGCCAGCAGTGAGTCGGGGGCACAAGAGACCCAGTACTTC. This rearrangement joins TRBV10-2 to TRBJ2-5, with D maybe TRBD1 (6 bases). Trimming removed 0 bases at V and 2 bases at J, with 7 bases between. Germline lookup yields CDR1 WSHSY and CDR2 SAAADI. CDR3 length equals 14 residues.